The 15 T cell receptor beta chains below all came from one sample that was sequenced in a study of technical replicates of blood from several donors. Sequencing used immunoSEQ multiplex PCR; TCRdb keeps in-frame clones, though not all of them. The sample records 50,000 or so clones, about 94% being singletons. Source material: PBMCs. The receptor set was obtained from a human donor in good health. Some clones in this sample may be carry-over from other donors' samples.

This clone was counted a single time. This sequence joins TRBV2 and TRBJ2-3, with TRBD1 as a possible D gene (5 bases). From germline, CDR1 is SNHLY and CDR2 FYNNEI. V lost 2 bases, J lost 4 bases, and 13 bases lay in between. The CDR3 contains 15 residues. The CDR3 region is CASSEKGLVADTQYF. The CDR3 nucleotides read TGTGCCAGCAGTGAAAAGGGGCTGGTTGCAGATACGCAGTATTTT. The whole variable domain, filled in from reference TRBV2 and TRBJ2-3, reads EPEVTQTPSHQVTQMGQEVILRCVPISNHLYFYWYRQILGQKVEFLVSFYNNEISEKSEIFDDQFSVERPDGSNFTLKIRSTKLEDSAMYFCASSEKGLVADTQYFGPGTRLTVL.

This chain connects TRBV6-5 to TRBJ1-3, with 8 bases that match TRBD1. The J segment lost 5 bases and the V segment lost 6 bases, leaving 9 bases of the junction unmatched. Germline CDR1 MNHEY, CDR2 SVGAGI. The CDR3 totals 15 residues. The CDR3 bases are TGTGCCAGCAGCCTCGGGACAGGAGTACGAAACACCATATATTTT. Its protein product is CASSLGTGVRNTIYF.

V is TRBV27 and J is TRBJ2-7; D may be TRBD1 (5 bases). Germline V gene sequence: CDR1 MNHEY, CDR2 SMNVEV (reference sequence). With 3 bases removed from V and 2 bases from J, the gap between germline ends came to 17 bases. The CDR3 has 16 residues. The CDR3 sequence: CASSLRATRETYEQYF. CDR3 DNA sequence: TGTGCCAGCAGTTTGCGCGCCACCAGGGAAACCTACGAGCAGTACTTC.

The chain uses TRBV11-2 and TRBJ1-5; the D gene is possibly TRBD1 (5 bases). Trimming pared 3 bases from V and 7 bases from J, leaving 10 bases between. From germline, CDR1 is SGHAT and CDR2 FQNNGV. This CDR3 has 13 residues. This CDR3 reads CASSLGTGQPQHF. CDR3 bases: TGTGCCAGCAGCTTGGGGACTGGACAGCCCCAGCATTTT.

The chain joins TRBV5-6 to TRBJ2-5; unclear D gene. Trimming cost V 0 bases and J 5 bases, with 14 bases left between them. Germline CDR1 reads SGHDT; CDR2 reads YYEEEE. This CDR3 has 15 amino acids. The CDR3 here is CASSLGLKSGETQYF. The DNA for the CDR3 is TGTGCCAGCAGCTTGGGACTGAAGAGTGGGGAGACCCAGTACTTC.

This sequence joins TRBV5-1 and TRBJ1-2; 9 bases fit TRBD1. Germline CDR1 is SGHRS and CDR2 is YFSETQ. CDR3 length equals 14 residues. V shed 2 bases, J shed 8 bases, and the junction held 7 bases outside the gene matches. The CDR3 bases are TGCGCCAGCAGCTTAGAGGGACAGGGTGCGGGCTACACCTTC. Its translation is CASSLEGQGAGYTF.

The CDR3 spells CAIRPTQDKEFILEHTIYF. CDR3 nucleotide sequence: TGTGCCATCAGACCCACCCAGGACAAGGAGTTTATACTGGAACACACCATATATTTT. This chain connects TRBV10-3 to TRBJ1-3, with D possibly TRBD1 on 5 matching bases. The CDR3 is 19 residues long. V was clipped by 6 bases and J by 8 bases, with 32 bases between them. CDR1 is ENHRY, CDR2 SYGVKD, per germline.

This rearrangement joins TRBV7-2 to TRBJ2-7; 10 nucleotides agree with TRBD2. V shed 5 bases and J 6 bases; nucleotides not matched to a gene: 13. The CDR3 has 16 residues. The V gene's germline CDR1 is SGHTA and CDR2 FQGNSA. CDR3 bases: TGTGCCAGCAGCAGTTTTCTAGCGGGAGCCCCCTCCGAGCAGTACTTC. This gives the protein CASSSFLAGAPSEQYF.

The chain carries TRBV21-1 and TRBJ1-1; whether TRBD1, the table's D call, matches the DNA was not checked. TRBV21-1 is termed a pseudogene. The CDR3 spans 13 residues. DNA for the CDR3: TGTGCCAGCAGCAACCGAGGGGGTGCGGAAGCTTTCTTT. Residues: CASSNRGGAEAFF.

The chain is built from TRBV11-2 and TRBJ1-1; possible D gene TRBD1, 6 bases. V shed 6 bases and J shed 2 bases, with 10 bases lying between them. The V gene's germline CDR1 is SGHAT and CDR2 FQNNGV. This CDR3 has 13 amino acids. CDR3 nucleotides: TGTGCCAGCAGAGGGGGATTTAACACTGAAGCTTTCTTT. Translating gives CASRGGFNTEAFF.

This rearrangement joins TRBV29-1 to TRBJ1-1; D ambiguous. Germline V gene data show CDR1 as SQVTM and CDR2 as ANQGSEA. The CDR3 extends over 13 amino acids. Trimming stripped 4 bases from V and 5 bases from J, with 14 bases between. The CDR3 DNA reads as TGCAGCGTTGCCTTGGGAGGAGGTACTGAAGCTTTCTTT. Protein sequence: CSVALGGGTEAFF.

V is TRBV6-6 and J is TRBJ2-7; 9 bases match TRBD1. Losses at the gene ends were 0 bases for V and 3 bases for J; bases not matched to a gene: 0. Germline CDR1 and CDR2: MNHNY and SVGAGI (reference sequence). The CDR3 contains 14 residues. This CDR3 reads CASSYSDRGYEQYF. The DNA for the CDR3 is TGTGCCAGCAGTTACTCGGACAGGGGCTACGAGCAGTACTTC.

The chain is built from TRBV11-2 and TRBJ2-5; 7 bases map to TRBD2. With V trimmed by 1 base and J by 3 bases, 8 bases remained unmatched. Looked up from germline, CDR1 is SGHAT and CDR2 is FQNNGV. CDR3 length equals 16 residues. CDR3 in amino acids: CASSLGTRGGKETQYF. The CDR3, as DNA: TGTGCCAGCAGCTTAGGGACTAGGGGAGGAAAAGAGACCCAGTACTTC. The variable domain in full, with the rest retrieved from reference TRBV11-2 and TRBJ2-5, is EAGVAQSPRYKIIEKRQSVAFWCNPISGHATLYWYQQILGQGPKLLIQFQNNGVVDDSQLPKDRFSAERLKGVDSTLKIQPAKLEDSAVYLCASSLGTRGGKETQYFGPGTRLLVL.

The rearrangement uses TRBV7-8 and TRBJ2-6; no firm D call. This CDR3 spans 15 amino acids. V lost 6 bases and J 4 bases, leaving 13 bases between the germline ends. Germline lookup yields CDR1 SGHVS and CDR2 FQNEAQ. The CDR3 loop is CASRRERPGANVLTF. In nucleotides, the CDR3 is TGTGCCAGCAGACGAGAACGTCCAGGGGCCAACGTCCTGACTTTC.

The rearrangement links TRBV7-9 to TRBJ2-5; 10 nucleotides line up with TRBD1. The CDR3 has 17 residues. Germline CDR1 is SEHNR and CDR2 is FQNEAQ (reference sequence). Unmatched junction bases numbered 14, after V lost 5 bases and J lost 5 bases. CDR3 sequence reads: CASSKGTGAKGLETQYF. The CDR3 DNA sequence: TGTGCCAGCAGCAAAGGGACAGGGGCTAAAGGGCTTGAGACCCAGTACTTC.